What follows describes a single TCR beta chain. The Seattle patients joined while their infection was active and were tracked longitudinally afterward. The germline V and J ends were trimmed by 0 bases and 3 bases, with 13 bases remaining between them. Germline V lookup: CDR1 LGHNA, CDR2 YNFKEQ. This CDR3 contains 16 residues. Source study methods: Estimation of nucleated cell counts relied on the amplification of reference gene primers. Method: immunoSEQ multiplex PCR; TCRdb's copy keeps in-frame clones and lacks some. That table supplies the V and J calls and clone size; D and trimming were determined from the DNA. The sample has about 210,000 clones, around four fifths seen once. This sample was included in a study of blood T cell repertoires in COVID-19. For the study at large: PBMCs, B-cell-depleted T cells, or T cells were the source of the cDNA or gDNA that made up the material.

The material sequenced was peripheral blood. The V gene is TRBV4-2, the J gene TRBJ2-3, with D perhaps matching TRBD2 (6 bases). This TCR was sampled from a woman older than 75 with COVID-19, enrolled during active disease. CDR3 protein: CASSQDLAGSTDTQYF. CDR3 coding DNA: TGTGCCAGCAGCCAAGATCTGGCGGGGTCGACAGATACGCAGTATTTT.